This T cell receptor (beta chain) was sequenced during a study of T cell responses to AZD1222 COVID-19 vaccine. The method was immunoSEQ multiplex PCR; TCRdb's version includes in-frame clones alone and lacks a portion of them. The profile shows about 100,000 clones, approximately 90% of them singletons. The CDR3 sequence is 12 residues long. Trimming cost V 6 bases and J 4 bases, with 10 bases left between them. The germline gives CDR1 GTSNPN, CDR2 SVGIG (reference sequence). This clonotype originated in an adult in good health. The V and J genes are TRBV30 and TRBJ1-5, with D uncertain. Sequences were derived from peripheral blood, sampled on day 0 of AZD1222 vaccination. The CDR3 DNA is TGTGCCTGCGCCGGGAGTAATCAGCCCCAGCATTTT. Residues: CACAGSNQPQHF.